Presented here are 25 T cell receptor beta chains from one specimen sequenced in a study of vaccination and CD4 T cells after COVID-19. The antigens for these receptors are not known. Sequencing of the DNA from cultured CD4+ T cells was carried out with the Oncomine TCR Beta short-read assay. TCRdb recomputed calls from the PCR reads with MiXCR, one row per CDR3 protein. Of roughly 15,000 distinct CDR3 sequences in the sample, roughly 73% are singletons; the top ten hold roughly 5.1%. Treatment in this sample: roughly 10-day PBMC culture with coronavirus spike peptide pools or control peptides (ViraFEST assay). Sequencing was done on a sample of CD4+ T cells from blood, cultured in vitro. Receptors were obtained from a human donor who had recovered from COVID-19.

The gene calls are TRBV25-1 and TRBJ1-3; TRBD1 matches 7 bases. The V gene's germline CDR1 is MGHDK and CDR2 SYGVNS. The CDR3 spans 13 residues. With V trimmed by 10 bases and J by 3 bases, 6 bases remained unmatched. The CDR3 here is CATRQGGGNTIYF. The CDR3 DNA is TGTGCCACCCGACAGGGCGGTGGAAACACCATATATTTT.

The chain carries TRBV6-5 and TRBJ2-2; 7 nucleotides match TRBD1. From germline, CDR1 is MNHEY and CDR2 SVGAGI. After removal of 0 bases from V and 5 bases from J, the junction contained 3 bases not matched to a gene. The CDR3 extends over 15 amino acids. Here the CDR3 reads CASSYSMTGTGELFF. The DNA for the CDR3 is TGTGCCAGCAGTTACTCGATGACAGGGACCGGGGAGCTGTTTTTT.

This chain joins TRBV27 and TRBJ1-3, with TRBD1 matching 10 bases. Per the germline V gene, CDR1 is MNHEY and CDR2 is SMNVEV (reference sequence). CDR3 size: 16 residues. The V segment lost 3 bases and the J segment 4 bases; nucleotides outside the gene matches: 6. This CDR3 reads CASSLSGTGAGNTIYF. Written as DNA, the CDR3 is TGTGCCAGCAGTTTGTCCGGGACAGGGGCAGGAAACACCATATATTTT.

CDR3: CASSQSMGAVNEQYF. CDR3 coding DNA: TGTGCCAGCAGCCAAAGTATGGGGGCTGTCAACGAGCAGTACTTC. The J gene is TRBJ2-7, the V gene TRBV7-3, with TRBD1 as a possible D gene (6 bases). The germline gives CDR1 SGHTA, CDR2 FQGTGA. V dropped 5 bases and J dropped 5 bases, with 19 bases sitting between them. There are 15 residues in the CDR3.

The J gene is TRBJ2-1, the V gene TRBV7-9; 8 bases are shared with TRBD2. Germline CDR1 is SEHNR and CDR2 is FQNEAQ (reference sequence). The CDR3 sequence is 16 residues long. The ends lost 1 base at V and 1 base at J; junction bases unmatched: 3. The CDR3 coding sequence is TGTGCCAGCAGCTTAGGTCGCGGGGGGTCCTACAATGAGCAGTTCTTC. It codes for CASSLGRGGSYNEQFF.

The V and J genes are TRBV7-2 and TRBJ1-4; D remains ambiguous. The length of the CDR3 is 15 residues. V was shortened by 1 base and J by 8 bases, with 14 bases between the two germline ends. The germline V gene has CDR1 SGHTA and CDR2 FQGNSA. The chain's CDR3 is CASSLGGAGGEKLFF. CDR3 DNA sequence: TGTGCCAGCAGCTTAGGTGGCGCGGGAGGGGAAAAACTGTTTTTT.

This chain uses TRBV24-1 with TRBJ2-3; the match to TRBD1 covers 10 bases. The length of the CDR3 is 17 residues. Per germline, CDR1 KGHDR and CDR2 SFDVKD. Trimming took 0 bases from V and 4 from J; bases not matched to a gene: 6. The CDR3 sequence is CATSDLAGQGSADTQYF. In DNA form, the CDR3 reads TGTGCCACCAGTGATTTGGCGGGACAGGGGTCAGCAGATACGCAGTATTTT.

This sequence joins TRBV6-4 and TRBJ1-1; a weak D match, TRBD1 (5 bases). From germline, CDR1 is MRHNA and CDR2 SNTAGT. The germline V and J ends were trimmed by 6 bases and 1 base, with 24 bases remaining between them. This CDR3 is 18 amino acids long. CDR3 DNA: TGTGCCAGCAGCAGGGACCTATTGGCCCAACCTTCGAACACTGAAGCTTTCTTT. Its translation: CASSRDLLAQPSNTEAFF.

The chain has TRBV5-1 and TRBJ1-1, with D tentatively TRBD1 (6 bases). The CDR3 totals 14 residues. The V and J ends lost 2 bases and 5 bases respectively, with 13 bases between them. Germline V CDR1 and CDR2: SGHRS, YFSETQ. Here the CDR3 reads CASSFVQRGTEAFF. The CDR3, as DNA: TGCGCCAGCAGCTTTGTCCAGAGGGGGACTGAAGCTTTCTTT.

J is TRBJ1-5 and V is TRBV7-6; the D is unclear. Trimming pared 1 base from V and 0 bases from J, leaving 7 bases between. Germline assignment: CDR1 SGHVS and CDR2 FNYEAQ. There are 15 residues in the CDR3. The CDR3 DNA reads as TGTGCCAGCAGCTTAGGACGGGCTAGCAATCAGCCCCAGCATTTT. Encoded protein: CASSLGRASNQPQHF.

The chain couples TRBV20-1 to TRBJ2-7; D unresolved. Germline CDR1 DFQATT, CDR2 SNEGSKA (reference sequence). The CDR3 totals 15 residues. V lost 6 bases and J 0 bases, leaving 18 bases between the germline ends. Here the CDR3 DNA reads TGCAGTGCCGGTACCCTGGCGCCACCCTCCTACGAGCAGTACTTC. Protein sequence: CSAGTLAPPSYEQYF.

This clonotype was seen more than once but under ten times. The rearrangement joins TRBV27 to TRBJ1-5, with D uncertain. There are 16 residues in the CDR3. Looked up from germline, CDR1 is MNHEY and CDR2 is SMNVEV (reference sequence). Trimming shortened V by 7 bases and J by 4 bases, and 20 bases separated the two germline ends. The chain's CDR3 is CASKRAARWENQPQHF. The CDR3 DNA reads TGTGCCAGCAAAAGGGCAGCCCGGTGGGAAAATCAGCCCCAGCATTTT.

The chain links TRBV7-2 to TRBJ2-5, with D possibly matching TRBD1 (6 bases). V dropped 0 bases and J dropped 5 bases, with 10 bases sitting between them. CDR1 SGHTA and CDR2 FQGNSA come from the germline V gene. The CDR3 totals 14 residues. Written as DNA, the CDR3 is TGTGCCAGCAGCTTAGCGGGGGCTGGCGAGACCCAGTACTTC. It yields the protein CASSLAGAGETQYF.

V is TRBV6-1 and J is TRBJ1-1; the D gene is possibly TRBD1 (5 bases). The CDR3 covers 12 residues. Trimming shortened V by 8 bases and J by 1 base, and 8 bases separated the two germline ends. Germline V gene sequence: CDR1 MNHNS, CDR2 SASEGT. The CDR3 protein is CASRDPNTEAFF. DNA for the CDR3: TGTGCCAGCCGGGACCCGAACACTGAAGCTTTCTTT.

The chain is built from TRBV24-1 and TRBJ1-5, with 7 bases that match TRBD1. The CDR3 runs to 14 residues. Germline V gene lookup returns CDR1 KGHDR and CDR2 SFDVKD. With 5 bases clipped from V and 7 bases from J, the junction kept 7 bases outside the gene matches. CDR3 protein: CATSVRDSRQPQHF. The CDR3, as DNA: TGTGCCACCAGTGTACGGGACAGTCGGCAGCCCCAGCATTTT.

This clonotype occurred a few times. J is TRBJ1-6 and V is TRBV6-5, with 7 nucleotides matching TRBD1. The CDR3 length is 14 residues. Germline assignment: CDR1 MNHEY and CDR2 SVGAGI. V trimming: 2 bases; J trimming: 8 bases; junction bases outside the gene matches: 3. CDR3 amino acids: CASSYGDRDSPLHF. In DNA, the CDR3 is TGTGCCAGCAGTTACGGAGACAGGGATTCACCCCTCCACTTT.

The V call is TRBV28, the J call TRBJ1-2; no clear D gene. Germline V gives CDR1 MDHEN, CDR2 SYDVKM. The CDR3 extends over 14 amino acids. Trimming shortened V by 3 bases and J by 0 bases, and 8 bases separated the two germline ends. The CDR3 sequence is CASSFGRANYGYTF. The CDR3, as DNA: TGTGCCAGCAGTTTTGGAAGAGCTAACTATGGCTACACCTTC.

The chain carries TRBV20-1 and TRBJ2-7; 7 bases map to TRBD2. J gave up 3 bases and V 1 base, and 9 bases lay outside the gene matches. This CDR3 region has 15 residues. The V gene's germline CDR1 is DFQATT and CDR2 SNEGSKA (reference sequence). The CDR3 is CSARVGLAAHYEQYF. CDR3 sequence (DNA): TGCAGTGCTAGAGTGGGGCTAGCGGCCCACTACGAGCAGTACTTC.

This chain links TRBV19 with TRBJ1-5; possibly TRBD1 for D (5 bases). The germline V and J ends were trimmed by 3 bases and 6 bases, with 15 bases remaining between them. The CDR3 has 15 amino acids. CDR1 is LNHDA, CDR2 SQIVND, per germline (reference sequence). As DNA, the CDR3 is TGTGCCAGTAGTATGGGTAGGAAACAGGTTCAGCCCCAGCATTTT. It codes for CASSMGRKQVQPQHF.

The rearrangement joins TRBV7-6 to TRBJ1-2, with 8 bases matching TRBD1. Trimming cost V 1 base and J 4 bases; bases outside gene matches: 5. This CDR3 spans 15 amino acids. Germline-derived CDR1 and CDR2 are SGHVS and FNYEAQ. The CDR3 loop is CASSLDGTGRYGYTF. DNA for the CDR3: TGTGCCAGCAGCTTAGATGGGACAGGCCGCTATGGCTACACCTTC.

The V and J genes are TRBV7-9 and TRBJ1-5, with 9 bases identical to TRBD1. V gave up 5 bases and J gave up 7 bases; unmatched junction bases: 6. CDR3 size: 14 residues. Germline values: CDR1 SEHNR, CDR2 FQNEAQ (reference sequence). The CDR3 sequence is CASSRTGEGQPQHF. The CDR3 region has the DNA TGTGCCAGCAGCCGGACAGGGGAGGGACAGCCCCAGCATTTT.

The genes are TRBV7-6 and TRBJ1-1, with no clear D. CDR3 size: 12 residues. V lost 4 bases to trimming and J lost 4 bases, with 7 bases between them. Germline CDR1 SGHVS, CDR2 FNYEAQ. The CDR3 reads CASSSDTTEAFF. Written as DNA, the CDR3 is TGTGCCAGCAGCTCCGATACCACTGAAGCTTTCTTT.

The rearrangement joins TRBV24-1 to TRBJ1-2, with 8 bases aligning to TRBD1. CDR3 length equals 13 residues. Germline lookup yields CDR1 KGHDR and CDR2 SFDVKD. Germline trimming cut 5 bases from V and 6 bases from J; bases unmatched to any gene: 4. CDR3 coding DNA: TGTGCCACCAGTGCGACAGGGGTTGATGGCTACACCTTC. It translates to CATSATGVDGYTF.

CDR3 sequence (DNA): TGCAGTGCCCGAGCGGGCTCCTACTATGGCTACACCTTC. Its translation is CSARAGSYYGYTF. This chain connects TRBV20-1 to TRBJ1-2; D unclear. This CDR3 contains 13 residues. Germline V gene sequence: CDR1 DFQATT, CDR2 SNEGSKA (reference sequence). Trimming took 6 bases from V and 3 from J, leaving 14 bases between them.

The rearrangement links TRBV24-1 to TRBJ1-2; D not resolved. V dropped 4 bases and J dropped 6 bases, with 17 bases sitting between them. CDR1 and CDR2 (germline): KGHDR, SFDVKD. This CDR3 has 15 residues. The CDR3 is CATSDPAVGNNGYTF. The CDR3 DNA sequence: TGTGCCACCAGTGACCCTGCGGTCGGGAACAATGGCTACACCTTC.